What follows are 8 T cell receptor beta chains derived from one specimen sequenced in a study of T-cell memory formation after mild COVID-19. TCRdb analysed the 5' RACE reads with MiXCR anew, one entry per CDR3 protein. The sample shows fewer than 450,000 distinct CDR3 sequences, more than 20% of them seen only once. The specimen was PBMCs or a T cell subset sorted from them (not recorded which). The source is an adult woman who had mild COVID-19 (a few samples of this study predate the infection). Cell type and time point are not known.

CDR3 DNA: TGTGCCAGCAGTGGGAGCTACGGGACTGTTTCAGAGACCCAGTACTTC. As protein: CASSGSYGTVSETQYF. This chain joins TRBV6-1 and TRBJ2-5, with D possibly matching TRBD2 (6 bases). V dropped 4 bases and J dropped 4 bases, with 19 bases sitting between them. In germline, CDR1 is MNHNS, CDR2 SASEGT. The CDR3 has 16 amino acids.

The chain carries TRBV12-3 or TRBV12-4 and TRBJ2-3, with 7 positions matching TRBD2. The trim removed 0 bases at V and 8 bases at J, leaving 8 bases unmatched. This CDR3 spans 15 amino acids. CDR3 DNA: TGTGCCAGCAGTTTAGCGCTGTGGGAGGGCGTTACGCAGTATTTT. Protein: CASSLALWEGVTQYF.

The chain has TRBV25-1 and TRBJ2-7; 9 bases align to TRBD1. The CDR3 runs to 17 residues. CDR1 and CDR2 from the germline V gene are MGHDK and SYGVNS. V was pared by 1 base and J by 5 bases, with 12 bases of the junction left unmatched. The CDR3 protein is CASSEFDRGTGTNEQYF. CDR3 nucleotide sequence: TGTGCCAGCAGTGAATTCGACAGGGGGACAGGGACCAACGAGCAGTACTTC.

This clonotype was picked up a small number of times. V usage is TRBV9 and J usage is TRBJ2-2; 8 bases align to TRBD2. CDR1 SGDLS and CDR2 YYNGEE come from the germline V gene. This CDR3 is built from 14 residues. V shed 4 bases, J shed 8 bases, and the junction held 7 bases outside the gene matches. The chain's CDR3 is CASSLSGVAGELFF. The CDR3 DNA reads as TGTGCCAGCAGCCTTAGCGGGGTGGCGGGGGAGCTGTTTTTT.

The CDR3: CSARPHRGANTEAFF. The CDR3 DNA reads as TGCAGTGCTAGACCCCACAGGGGGGCAAACACTGAAGCTTTCTTT. This chain connects TRBV20-1 to TRBJ1-1; 8 bases align to TRBD1. The germline V gene encodes CDR1 DFQATT and CDR2 SNEGSKA (reference sequence). With V trimmed by 2 bases and J by 2 bases, 7 bases remained unmatched. This CDR3 has 15 residues.

The chain employs TRBV27 and TRBJ1-4; D gene uncertain. Trimming removed 7 bases at V and 5 bases at J, with 11 bases between. CDR3 length equals 13 residues. Germline V gene sequence: CDR1 MNHEY, CDR2 SMNVEV (reference sequence). In DNA, the CDR3 is TGTGCCAGCAAAGCAAGAACGAATGAAAAACTGTTTTTT. Protein product: CASKARTNEKLFF.

The chain uses TRBV18 and TRBJ2-7; D unclear. CDR1 and CDR2 from the germline V gene are KGHSH and LQKENI. With 1 base removed from V and 2 bases from J, the gap between germline ends came to 12 bases. The CDR3 has 15 residues. CDR3 amino acids: CASSPLGGWPYEQYF. Written as DNA, the CDR3 is TGTGCCAGCTCACCACTGGGTGGCTGGCCCTACGAGCAGTACTTC.

The chain uses TRBV11-2 and TRBJ2-7, with D perhaps assigned TRBD1 or TRBD2 (5 bases each). This CDR3 contains 15 residues. The V end was cut by 4 bases, the J end by 3 bases, with 16 bases between. The germline gives CDR1 SGHAT, CDR2 FQNNGV. CDR3 nucleotide sequence: TGTGCCAGCAGCTCAATACGGGACGGATACTACGAGCAGTACTTC. It yields the protein CASSSIRDGYYEQYF.